Below, one T cell receptor (beta chain) is given with its context. Antigen unknown. This sample was included in a study of memory CD4+ T cells and cytomegalovirus serostatus. Study results and caveats: Each of 60 to 80 CMV-associated TCRbeta sequences occurred in one to five individuals. A US-trained random forest predicted CMV serostatus with median AUC around 0.92.

Assay used: immunoSEQ multiplex PCR; TCRdb lists only in-frame clones, some missing. This table has some 59,000 clones, approximately 78% appearing once. Single viable CD3+CD4+CD8-CD45RO+ cells were sorted as the memory CD4+ T cells. Positive selection with CD4 microbeads enriched total CD4+ T cells. V lost 0 bases, J lost 2 bases, and 10 bases stayed unmatched. CDR1 MGHRA and CDR2 YSYEKL come from the germline V gene. The CDR3 sequence is 19 residues long. Sequencing was carried out using memory CD4+ T cells from blood. The sequence came from an adult in good health and CMV-seronegative. The chain has TRBV4-1 and TRBJ2-6, with 7 bases fitting TRBD1. The CDR3 coding sequence is TGCGCCAGCAGCCAAGATCTGAGGGGGCCCGGAGCTGGGGCCAACGTCCTGACTTTC. Its translation is CASSQDLRGPGAGANVLTF.